This T cell receptor (beta chain) was sequenced for a study of T cell repertoires in ileal Crohn's disease. Study-level points and caveats: Mucosal expansions were suggested to be mainly CD8 T cells.

Clones were read by immunoSEQ multiplex PCR, and TCRdb kept only the in-frame ones, dropping some. The sample gives around 15,000 clones, 78% of which show up once; 4.1% is in the top ten. To note about this clone: As yet, its antigen is unknown.

V was clipped by 6 bases and J by 4 bases, with 16 bases between them. Germline-derived CDR1 and CDR2 are SGHNT and YENEEA. The CDR3 extends over 15 amino acids. The sample's time point: neoterminal ileum biopsy at postoperative endoscopy, about 6 months after surgery. Sequencing input: ileal tissue. The chain employs TRBV11-3 and TRBJ2-1; D not resolved. This receptor was obtained from an adult with Crohn's disease. CDR3 sequence reads: CASSSGSRNYNEQFF. DNA for the CDR3: TGTGCCAGCAGTAGTGGTAGCCGCAATTACAATGAGCAGTTCTTC. Looking up the rest from reference TRBV11-3 and TRBJ2-1 gives the full variable domain: EAGVVQSPRYKIIEKKQPVAFWCNPISGHNTLYWYLQNLGQGPELLIRYENEEAVDDSQLPKDRFSAERLKGVDSTLKIQPAELGDSAVYLCASSSGSRNYNEQFFGPGTRLTVL.